Below are 23 T cell receptor beta chains sequenced from a single sample in a study of regulatory T cells in long-lasting Graves disease. Indicated time point: newly diagnosed GD, antithyroid drugs for less than 3 months. RNA isolated from PBMCs was used to make the TCR library. Library construction for TCR beta used iRepertoire HTBI primers and Arm-PCR of CDR3 regions. Using its own MiXCR run on the multiplex PCR reads, TCRdb lists one record per CDR3 protein. The table lists roughly 510,000 distinct CDR3 sequences, roughly a sixth of them singletons, with around 12% in the top ten. These data were also filed under a second study, of T cells in Graves' hyperthyroidism and ophthalmopathy.

This material consisted of peripheral blood mononuclear cells (PBMCs), taken at new diagnosis, from a patient treated with antithyroid drugs. These receptors originate from a man between 18 and 29 years old with Graves disease.

The chain is built from TRBV19 and TRBJ2-1; 14 nucleotides agree with TRBD2. Losses at the gene ends were 4 bases for V and 8 bases for J; bases not matched to a gene: 19. The CDR3 spans 20 residues. Looked up from germline, CDR1 is LNHDA and CDR2 is SQIVND (reference sequence). The CDR3 nucleotides read TGTGCCAGTAGTAGAAGAGGGGGACAGCGGACTAGCGGGAGGAGAGATGAGCAGTTCTTC. This codes for CASSRRGGQRTSGRRDEQFF.

This chain links TRBV2 with TRBJ1-1, with D uncertain. V lost 10 bases to trimming and J lost 0 bases, with 6 bases between them. CDR1 and CDR2 from the germline V gene are SNHLY and FYNNEI. This CDR3 is built from 11 residues. The CDR3 loop is CAINLNTEAFF. The DNA for the CDR3 is TGTGCCATCAACCTGAACACTGAAGCTTTCTTT.

This clonotype has a handful of counts. CDR3 sequence (DNA): TGCGCCAGCAGCTTGGAGCGGGGGTACACAGATACGCAGTATTTT. This sequence encodes CASSLERGYTDTQYF. The V call is TRBV5-1, the J call TRBJ2-3; 8 bases map to TRBD2. Germline CDR1 and CDR2: SGHRS and YFSETQ. After removal of 0 bases from V and 2 bases from J, the junction contained 2 bases not matched to a gene. The CDR3 spans 15 residues.

The chain carries TRBV9 and TRBJ2-3; D not certain. CDR3 size: 14 residues. Germline loops: CDR1 SGDLS, CDR2 YYNGEE. V dropped 1 base and J dropped 0 bases, with 6 bases sitting between them. The CDR3 spells CASSVLDSTDTQYF. The DNA of the CDR3 is TGTGCCAGCAGCGTATTGGACAGCACAGATACGCAGTATTTT.

The V and J genes are TRBV6-1 and TRBJ2-3; 10 positions match TRBD1. V was clipped by 5 bases and J by 5 bases; unmatched bases: 4. In germline, CDR1 is MNHNS, CDR2 SASEGT. This CDR3 is 14 amino acids long. CDR3 sequence: CASSQGTGVDTQYF. The CDR3 DNA reads TGTGCCAGCAGTCAAGGGACAGGGGTAGATACGCAGTATTTT.

This clonotype was recorded only once. The missing conserved phenylalanine or tryptophan at the end of this CDR3 makes a read error likely. This chain connects TRBV29-1 to TRBJ2-1; 11 nucleotides agree with TRBD2. This CDR3 has 16 residues. V gave up 1 base and J gave up 3 bases; unmatched junction bases: 5. Germline-derived CDR1 and CDR2 are SQVTM and ANQGSEA. The CDR3 nucleotides read TGCAGCGTTGAAGCACCGGGACTAGCGGACTACAATGAGCAGTTCCTC. Its protein is CSVEAPGLADYNEQFL.

This clonotype was observed a handful of times. CDR3 amino acids: CAWRIRGSSYEQYF. The CDR3 DNA reads as TGTGCCTGGAGGATCAGGGGGAGCTCCTACGAGCAGTACTTC. V is TRBV30 and J is TRBJ2-7; 7 bases fit TRBD1. The CDR3 extends over 14 amino acids. CDR1 and CDR2 (germline): GTSNPN, SVGIG (reference sequence). V shed 3 bases and J 0 bases; nucleotides not matched to a gene: 5.

This clonotype was counted at least ten times. The chain has TRBV30 and TRBJ1-1; D is uncertain. CDR1 is GTSNPN and CDR2 is SVGIG in the germline V gene (reference sequence). The CDR3 is made up of 12 amino acids. V dropped 5 bases and J dropped 7 bases, with 14 bases sitting between them. CDR3 coding DNA: TGTGCCTGGGCGGCTGAGTTGAATGAAGCTTTCTTT. Residues: CAWAAELNEAFF. The variable domain in full, with the rest retrieved from reference TRBV30 and TRBJ1-1, is SQTIHQWPATLVQPVGSPLSLECTVEGTSNPNLYWYRQAAGRGLQLLFYSVGIGQISSEVPQNLSASRPQDRQFILSSKKLLLSDSGFYLCAWAAELNEAFFGQGTRLTVV.

Concerning this clonotype: A much larger clone lies one base from this, so it may be a read error. This sequence joins TRBV20-1 and TRBJ2-5; 12 nucleotides match TRBD2. In germline, CDR1 is DFQATT, CDR2 SNEGSKA (reference sequence). V shed 0 bases, J shed 2 bases, and the junction held 4 bases outside the gene matches. The CDR3 sequence is 16 residues long. Here the CDR3 reads CSARESSGRGQETQYF. As DNA, the CDR3 is TGCAGTGCTAGAGAGTCTAGCGGGAGGGGTCAAGAGACCCAGTACTTC.

The J gene is TRBJ2-5, the V gene TRBV6-2 or TRBV6-3; 12 nucleotides agree with TRBD1. This CDR3 is built from 21 residues. V trimming: 6 bases; J trimming: 0 bases; junction bases outside the gene matches: 20. Per the germline V gene, CDR1 is MNHEY and CDR2 is SVGEGT. CDR3: CASSESPGQGAREGNQETQYF. In nucleotides, the CDR3 is TGTGCCAGCAGCGAATCACCGGGACAGGGGGCGAGAGAGGGGAACCAAGAGACCCAGTACTTC.

The chain joins TRBV20-1 to TRBJ2-5; 16 positions match TRBD2. V lost 3 bases to trimming and J lost 7 bases; unmatched junction nucleotides: 14. The CDR3 is 18 amino acids. Germline V gives CDR1 DFQATT, CDR2 SNEGSKA (reference sequence). This CDR3 reads CSARRSGLAGGPRGTQYF. The CDR3 DNA sequence: TGCAGTGCTAGGCGGTCGGGACTAGCGGGAGGGCCTAGGGGGACCCAGTACTTC.

The sample holds a few counts of this clonotype. The chain links TRBV29-1 to TRBJ1-1; D is unresolved. The germline V gene encodes CDR1 SQVTM and CDR2 ANQGSEA. Trimming stripped 1 base from V and 1 base from J, with 13 bases between. The CDR3 extends over 15 amino acids. The CDR3 nucleotides are TGCAGCGTTGAAGGACGGCATACGCCGAACACTGAAGCTTTCTTT. Its translation: CSVEGRHTPNTEAFF. Full variable domain (rest looked up from reference TRBV29-1 and TRBJ1-1): SAVISQKPSRDICQRGTSLTIQCQVDSQVTMMFWYRQQPGQSLTLIATANQGSEATYESGFVIDKFPISRPNLTFSTLTVSNMSPEDSSIYLCSVEGRHTPNTEAFFGQGTRLTVV.

The chain links TRBV6-4 to TRBJ1-4; no clear D gene. Germline V gene lookup returns CDR1 MRHNA and CDR2 SNTAGT. The CDR3 spans 12 residues. The V gene lost 3 bases and the J gene lost 8 bases, with 7 bases spanning the gap. The DNA for the CDR3 is TGTGCCAGCAGTGAACTAGGAGAAAAACTGTTTTTT. Its translation is CASSELGEKLFF.

The table lists this clonotype with a few counts. This chain connects TRBV15 to TRBJ1-6, with a tentative D call TRBD1 (6 bases). Trimming took 0 bases from V and 6 from J, leaving 9 bases between them. This CDR3 spans 15 amino acids. Germline V gene lookup returns CDR1 LNHNV and CDR2 YYDKDF (reference sequence). In DNA form, the CDR3 reads TGTGCCACCAGCAGAGATCGGGGGCCTAATTCACCCCTCCACTTT. Translating it yields CATSRDRGPNSPLHF.

The chain couples TRBV20-1 to TRBJ2-5; 7 bases fit TRBD2. V shed 3 bases, J shed 2 bases, and the junction held 9 bases outside the gene matches. Germline lookup yields CDR1 DFQATT and CDR2 SNEGSKA (reference sequence). The CDR3 consists of 15 residues. CDR3 DNA: TGCAGTGCTAGGATCTCATGGCGGGAGCAAGAGACCCAGTACTTC. Protein sequence: CSARISWREQETQYF.

This clonotype was observed many times. V and J are TRBV18 and TRBJ2-2; 7 positions match TRBD1. This CDR3 comprises 15 residues. The V and J ends lost 4 bases and 7 bases, in that order; junction bases with no gene match: 9. Germline CDR1 and CDR2: KGHSH and LQKENI. CDR3 nucleotides: TGTGCCAGCTCACAGTACGGACAGGCCAACGGGGAGCTGTTTTTT. Translating gives CASSQYGQANGELFF.

This clonotype came up many times. J is TRBJ2-5 and V is TRBV20-1; 8 nucleotides align to TRBD2. V shed 0 bases, J shed 3 bases, and the junction held 6 bases outside the gene matches. Germline V lookup: CDR1 DFQATT, CDR2 SNEGSKA (reference sequence). The CDR3 runs to 15 residues. The CDR3 nucleotides read TGCAGTGCTAGAGAAGCGAAGCGGGGGAAAGAGACCCAGTACTTC. This encodes CSAREAKRGKETQYF.

This clonotype has just a few counts. The chain combines TRBV12-3 or TRBV12-4 with TRBJ2-7, with D maybe TRBD2 (7 bases). The CDR3 totals 13 residues. V shed 6 bases and J shed 5 bases, with 14 bases lying between them. The CDR3 bases are TGTGCCAGCAGGGGGGGGGCTAGCCACGAGCAGTACTTC. Encoded protein: CASRGGASHEQYF.

The CDR3: CASSYEIEGNSPLHF. The CDR3, as DNA: TGTGCCAGCAGTTACGAAATCGAGGGGAATTCACCCCTCCACTTT. J is TRBJ1-6 and V is TRBV6-2 or TRBV6-3; D possibly corresponds to TRBD1 (5 bases). Germline lookup yields CDR1 MNHEY and CDR2 SVGEGT. The CDR3 covers 15 residues. V was clipped by 2 bases and J by 7 bases, with 12 bases between them.

This clonotype has just a few counts. This chain joins TRBV5-1 and TRBJ2-4, with TRBD1 matching over 11 bases. CDR3 size: 17 residues. Germline V gene data show CDR1 as SGHRS and CDR2 as YFSETQ. Trimming cost V 0 bases and J 5 bases; bases outside gene matches: 7. This CDR3 reads CASSLALQGQGENIQYF. CDR3 bases: TGCGCCAGCAGCTTGGCCCTTCAGGGACAGGGGGAAAACATTCAGTACTTC.

This clonotype was seen repeatedly, ten times or more. V usage is TRBV7-9 and J usage is TRBJ2-2, with 7 nucleotides matching TRBD2. The CDR3 is 16 residues long. Germline CDR1 and CDR2: SEHNR and FQNEAQ (reference sequence). With V trimmed by 3 bases and J by 1 base, 5 bases remained unmatched. DNA for the CDR3: TGTGCCAGCAGCTTGTCTAGCGGAGGGAACACCGGGGAGCTGTTTTTT. Residues: CASSLSSGGNTGELFF.

The genes are TRBV10-3 and TRBJ2-2; D gene unclear. Germline V gene lookup returns CDR1 ENHRY and CDR2 SYGVKD. V was cut by 3 bases and J by 1 base, with 3 bases left in between. This CDR3 region has 13 residues. For the CDR3, the DNA is TGTGCCATCAGTGAAGTGAACACCGGGGAGCTGTTTTTT. Protein sequence: CAISEVNTGELFF.

This clonotype was picked up many times. The V call is TRBV6-1, the J call TRBJ1-5; the D gene is possibly TRBD1 (5 bases). The V and J ends lost 3 bases and 7 bases respectively, with 19 bases between them. The CDR3 contains 16 residues. Per the germline V gene, CDR1 is MNHNS and CDR2 is SASEGT. The CDR3 sequence: CASSDLRDGAGQPQHF. The CDR3 DNA sequence: TGTGCCAGCAGTGACTTAAGGGACGGTGCGGGACAGCCCCAGCATTTT.